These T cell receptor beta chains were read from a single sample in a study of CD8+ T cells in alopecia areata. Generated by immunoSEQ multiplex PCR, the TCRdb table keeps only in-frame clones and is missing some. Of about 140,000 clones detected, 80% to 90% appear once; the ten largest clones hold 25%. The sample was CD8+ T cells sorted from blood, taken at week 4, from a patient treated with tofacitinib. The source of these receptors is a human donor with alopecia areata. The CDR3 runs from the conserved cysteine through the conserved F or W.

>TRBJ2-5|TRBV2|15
CASSGLTSTHETQYF
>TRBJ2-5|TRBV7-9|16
CASSTYRTRQQETQYF
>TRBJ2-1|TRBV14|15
CASSLASGGGHEQFF
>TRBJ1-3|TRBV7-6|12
CASSPGGNTIYF
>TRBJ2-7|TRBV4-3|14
CASSQDLGAPEQYF
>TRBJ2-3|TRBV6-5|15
CASSFYGQGTDTQYF
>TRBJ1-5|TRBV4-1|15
CASSPGTGGNQPQHF
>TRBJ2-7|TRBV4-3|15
CASSPFLGGGGEQYF
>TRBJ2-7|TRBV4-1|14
CASSGLGGSYEQYF
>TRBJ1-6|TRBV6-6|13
CASSIWGNSPLHF
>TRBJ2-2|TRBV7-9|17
CASSLAPDRGRAGELFF
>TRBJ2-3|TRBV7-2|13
CASSAGPHAEQYF
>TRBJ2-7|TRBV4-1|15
CASSQESSHLYEQYF
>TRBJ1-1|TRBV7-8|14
CASSFPTGNTEAFF
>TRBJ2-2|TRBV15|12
CATSLGTGELFF
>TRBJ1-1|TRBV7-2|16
CASSAHSDRWNTEAFF
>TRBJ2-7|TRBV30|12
CAWSEGFYEQYF
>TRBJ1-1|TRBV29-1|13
CSGTGPSGTEAFF
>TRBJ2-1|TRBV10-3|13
CAVGTGEANEQFF
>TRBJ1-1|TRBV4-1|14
CASSQDSTNTEAFF
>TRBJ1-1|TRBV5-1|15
CASSSPQGQNTEAFF
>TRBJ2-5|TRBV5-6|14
CASSPVGDQETQYF
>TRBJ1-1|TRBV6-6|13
CASSEGMNTEAFF